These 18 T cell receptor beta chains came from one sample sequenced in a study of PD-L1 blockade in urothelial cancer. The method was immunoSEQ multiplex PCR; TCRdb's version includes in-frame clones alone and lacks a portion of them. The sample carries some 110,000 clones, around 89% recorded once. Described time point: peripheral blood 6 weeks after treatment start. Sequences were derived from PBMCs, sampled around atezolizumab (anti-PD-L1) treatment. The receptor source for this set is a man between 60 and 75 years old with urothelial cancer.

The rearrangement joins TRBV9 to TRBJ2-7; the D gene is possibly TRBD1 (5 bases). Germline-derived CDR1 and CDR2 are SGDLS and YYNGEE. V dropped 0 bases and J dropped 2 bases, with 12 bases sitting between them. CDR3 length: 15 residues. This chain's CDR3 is CASSVEPGSTYEQYF. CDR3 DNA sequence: TGTGCCAGCAGCGTAGAGCCAGGGTCTACCTACGAGCAGTACTTC.

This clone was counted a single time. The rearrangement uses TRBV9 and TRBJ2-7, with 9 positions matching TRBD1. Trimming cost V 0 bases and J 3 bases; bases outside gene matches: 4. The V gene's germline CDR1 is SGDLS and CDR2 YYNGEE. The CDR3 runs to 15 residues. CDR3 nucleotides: TGTGCCAGCAGCGTAGGGGGGACAGGGCTCTACGAGCAGTACTTC. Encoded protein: CASSVGGTGLYEQYF.

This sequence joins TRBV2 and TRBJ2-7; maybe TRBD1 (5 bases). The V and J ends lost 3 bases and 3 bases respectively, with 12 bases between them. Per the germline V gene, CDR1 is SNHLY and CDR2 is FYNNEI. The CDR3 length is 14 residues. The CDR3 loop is CASSDRDGVYEQYF. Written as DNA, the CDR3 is TGTGCCAGCAGTGACAGGGATGGGGTCTACGAGCAGTACTTC.

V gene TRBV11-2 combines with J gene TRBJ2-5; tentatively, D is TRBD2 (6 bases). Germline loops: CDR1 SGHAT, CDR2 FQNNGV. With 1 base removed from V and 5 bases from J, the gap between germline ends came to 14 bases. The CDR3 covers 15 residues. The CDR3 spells CASSLAASVQETQYF. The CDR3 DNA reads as TGTGCCAGCAGCTTAGCGGCTAGCGTTCAGGAGACCCAGTACTTC.

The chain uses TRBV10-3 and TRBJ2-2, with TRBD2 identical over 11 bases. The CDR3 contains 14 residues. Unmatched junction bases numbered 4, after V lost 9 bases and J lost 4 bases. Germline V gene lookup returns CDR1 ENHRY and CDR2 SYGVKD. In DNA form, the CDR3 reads TGTGCCATTCGGGGACTAGCGGCCACCGGGGAGCTGTTTTTT. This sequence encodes CAIRGLAATGELFF.

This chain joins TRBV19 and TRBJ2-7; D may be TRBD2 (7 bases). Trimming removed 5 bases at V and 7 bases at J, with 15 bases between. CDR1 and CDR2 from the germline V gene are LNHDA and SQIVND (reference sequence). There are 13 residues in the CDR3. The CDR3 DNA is TGTGCCAGTAGTGCTGTCGGGGGGCATGAGCAGTACTTC. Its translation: CASSAVGGHEQYF.

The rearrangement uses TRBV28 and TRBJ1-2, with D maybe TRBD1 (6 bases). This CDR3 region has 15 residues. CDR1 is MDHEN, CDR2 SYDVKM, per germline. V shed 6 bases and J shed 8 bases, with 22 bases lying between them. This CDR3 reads CASRDPGTPMFGYTF. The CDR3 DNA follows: TGTGCCAGCAGAGATCCCGGGACACCAATGTTCGGCTACACCTTC.

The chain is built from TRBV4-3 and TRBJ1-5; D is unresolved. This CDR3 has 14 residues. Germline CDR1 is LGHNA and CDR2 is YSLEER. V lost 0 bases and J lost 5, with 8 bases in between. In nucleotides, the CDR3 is TGCGCCAGCAGCCAAGAGTGGCTGGATCAGCCCCAGCATTTT. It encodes CASSQEWLDQPQHF.

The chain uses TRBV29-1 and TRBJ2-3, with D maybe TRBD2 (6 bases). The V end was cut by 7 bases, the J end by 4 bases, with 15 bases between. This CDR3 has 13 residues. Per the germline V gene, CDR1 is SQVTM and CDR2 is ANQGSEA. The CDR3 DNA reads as TGCAGCGCCGTGCGCCCGGGGGCAGATACGCAGTATTTT. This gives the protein CSAVRPGADTQYF.

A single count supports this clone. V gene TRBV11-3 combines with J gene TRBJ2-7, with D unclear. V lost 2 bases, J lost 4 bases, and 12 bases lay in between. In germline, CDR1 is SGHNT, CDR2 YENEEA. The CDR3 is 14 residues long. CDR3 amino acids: CASSLMRRSYEQYF. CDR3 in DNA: TGTGCCAGCAGCTTAATGCGGCGGTCTTACGAGCAGTACTTC.

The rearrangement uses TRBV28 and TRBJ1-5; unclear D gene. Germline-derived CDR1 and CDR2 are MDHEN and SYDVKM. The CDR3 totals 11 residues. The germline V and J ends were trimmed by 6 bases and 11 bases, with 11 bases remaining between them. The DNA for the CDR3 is TGTGCCAGCAGGACTCTTGAGTCCCAGCATTTT. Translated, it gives CASRTLESQHF.

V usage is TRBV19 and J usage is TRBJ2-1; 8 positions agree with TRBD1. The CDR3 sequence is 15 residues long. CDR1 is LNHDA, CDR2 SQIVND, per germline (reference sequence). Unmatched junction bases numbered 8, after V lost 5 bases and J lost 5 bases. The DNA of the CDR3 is TGTGCCAGTAGTCGTCCGGGACAGGTCGACAATGAGCAGTTCTTC. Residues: CASSRPGQVDNEQFF. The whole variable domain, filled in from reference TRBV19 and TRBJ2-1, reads DGGITQSPKYLFRKEGQNVTLSCEQNLNHDAMYWYRQDPGQGLRLIYYSQIVNDFQKGDIAEGYSVSREKKESFPLTVTSAQKNPTAFYLCASSRPGQVDNEQFFGPGTRLTVL.

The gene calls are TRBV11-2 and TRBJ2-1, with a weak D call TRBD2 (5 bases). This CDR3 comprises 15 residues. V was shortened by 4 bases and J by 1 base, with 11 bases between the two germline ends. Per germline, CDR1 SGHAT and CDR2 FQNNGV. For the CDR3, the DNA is TGTGCCAGCAGCTCCGGAGGACCATCCTACAATGAGCAGTTCTTC. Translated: CASSSGGPSYNEQFF.

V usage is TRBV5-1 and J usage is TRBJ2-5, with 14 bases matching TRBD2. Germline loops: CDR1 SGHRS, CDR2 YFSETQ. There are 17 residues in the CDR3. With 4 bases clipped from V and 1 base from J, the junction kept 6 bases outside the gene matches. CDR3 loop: CASSGGLAGGTQETQYF. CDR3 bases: TGCGCCAGCAGCGGCGGACTAGCGGGGGGCACCCAAGAGACCCAGTACTTC.

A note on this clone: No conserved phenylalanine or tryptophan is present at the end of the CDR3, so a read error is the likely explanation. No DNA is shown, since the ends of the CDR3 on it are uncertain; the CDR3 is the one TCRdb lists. CDR3 sequence: CASSNPLAGGLWS. The rearrangement links TRBV21-1 to TRBJ2-6; TRBD2, the table's D call, was not compared with the DNA. TRBV21-1 is deemed a pseudogene. The CDR3 length equals 13 residues, ends included.

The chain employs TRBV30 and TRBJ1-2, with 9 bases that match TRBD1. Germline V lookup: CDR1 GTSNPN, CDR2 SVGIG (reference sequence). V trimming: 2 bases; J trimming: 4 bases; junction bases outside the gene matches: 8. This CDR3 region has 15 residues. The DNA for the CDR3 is TGTGCCTGGAGTCCACACAGGGGGCGGATCTATGGCTACACCTTC. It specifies CAWSPHRGRIYGYTF.

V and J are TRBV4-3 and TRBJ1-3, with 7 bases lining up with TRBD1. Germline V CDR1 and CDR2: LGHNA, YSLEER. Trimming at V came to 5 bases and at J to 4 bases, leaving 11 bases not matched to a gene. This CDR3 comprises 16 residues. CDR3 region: CASSGRQGPAGNTIYF. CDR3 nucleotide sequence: TGCGCCAGCAGCGGACGACAGGGTCCAGCGGGAAACACCATATATTTT.

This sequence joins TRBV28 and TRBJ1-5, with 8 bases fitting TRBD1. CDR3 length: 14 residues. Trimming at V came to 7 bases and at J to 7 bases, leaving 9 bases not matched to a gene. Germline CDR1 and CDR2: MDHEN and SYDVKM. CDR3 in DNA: TGTGCCAGCACCGAGACAGGGGCAAGGCAGCCCCAGCATTTT. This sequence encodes CASTETGARQPQHF.